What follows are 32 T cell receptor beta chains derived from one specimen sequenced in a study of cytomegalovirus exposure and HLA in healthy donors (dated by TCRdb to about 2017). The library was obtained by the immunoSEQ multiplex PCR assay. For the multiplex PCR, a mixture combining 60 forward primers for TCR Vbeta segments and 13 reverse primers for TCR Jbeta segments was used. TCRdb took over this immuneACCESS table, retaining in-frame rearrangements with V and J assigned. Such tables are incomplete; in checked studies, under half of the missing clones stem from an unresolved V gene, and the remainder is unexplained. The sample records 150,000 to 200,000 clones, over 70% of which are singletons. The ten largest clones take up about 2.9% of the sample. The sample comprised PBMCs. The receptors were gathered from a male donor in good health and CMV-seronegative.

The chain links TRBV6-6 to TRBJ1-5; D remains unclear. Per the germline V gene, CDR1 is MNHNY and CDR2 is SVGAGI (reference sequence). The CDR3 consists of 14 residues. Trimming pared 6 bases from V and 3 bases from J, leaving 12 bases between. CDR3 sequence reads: CASSRSGSNQPQHF. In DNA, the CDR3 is TGTGCCAGCAGCCGGTCGGGGTCCAATCAGCCCCAGCATTTT.

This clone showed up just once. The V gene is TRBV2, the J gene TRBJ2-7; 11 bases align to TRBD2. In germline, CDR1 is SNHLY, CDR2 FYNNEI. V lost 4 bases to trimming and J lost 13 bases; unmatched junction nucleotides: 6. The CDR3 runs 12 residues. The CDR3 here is CASSGPGLAVYF. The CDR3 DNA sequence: TGTGCCAGCAGTGGGCCGGGACTAGCGGTTTACTTC. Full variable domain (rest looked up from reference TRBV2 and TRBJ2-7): EPEVTQTPSHQVTQMGQEVILRCVPISNHLYFYWYRQILGQKVEFLVSFYNNEISEKSEIFDDQFSVERPDGSNFTLKIRSTKLEDSAMYFCASSGPGLAVYFGPGTRLTVT.

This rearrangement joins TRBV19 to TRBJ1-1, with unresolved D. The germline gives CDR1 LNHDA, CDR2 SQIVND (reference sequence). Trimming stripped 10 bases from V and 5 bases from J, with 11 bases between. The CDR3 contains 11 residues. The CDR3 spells CAINTRTEAFF. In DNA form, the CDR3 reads TGTGCCATCAATACCAGAACTGAAGCTTTCTTT.

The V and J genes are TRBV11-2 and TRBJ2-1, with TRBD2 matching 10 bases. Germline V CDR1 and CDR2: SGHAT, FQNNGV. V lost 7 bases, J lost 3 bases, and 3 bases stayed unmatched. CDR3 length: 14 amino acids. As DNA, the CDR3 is TGTGCCAGCACCGGGACTAGCGACTACAATGAGCAGTTCTTC. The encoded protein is CASTGTSDYNEQFF.

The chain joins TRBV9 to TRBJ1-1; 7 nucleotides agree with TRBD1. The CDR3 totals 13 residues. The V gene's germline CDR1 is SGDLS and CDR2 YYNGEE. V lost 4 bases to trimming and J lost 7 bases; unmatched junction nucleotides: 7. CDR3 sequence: CASSQGGSSEAFF. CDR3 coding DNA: TGTGCCAGCAGCCAGGGGGGAAGTAGTGAAGCTTTCTTT.

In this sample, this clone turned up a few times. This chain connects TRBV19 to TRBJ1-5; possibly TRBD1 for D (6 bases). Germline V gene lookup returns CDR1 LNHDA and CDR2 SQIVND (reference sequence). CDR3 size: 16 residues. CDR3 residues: CASTTTGRYSNQPQHF. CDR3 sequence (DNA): TGTGCGAGCACCACGACAGGACGGTATAGCAATCAGCCCCAGCATTTT. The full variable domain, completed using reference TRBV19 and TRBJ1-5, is DGGITQSPKYLFRKEGQNVTLSCEQNLNHDAMYWYRQDPGQGLRLIYYSQIVNDFQKGDIAEGYSVSREKKESFPLTVTSAQKNPTAFYLCASTTTGRYSNQPQHFGDGTRLSIL.

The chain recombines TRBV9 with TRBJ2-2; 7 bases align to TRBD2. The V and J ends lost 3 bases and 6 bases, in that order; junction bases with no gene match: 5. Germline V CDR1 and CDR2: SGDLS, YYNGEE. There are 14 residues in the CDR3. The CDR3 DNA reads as TGTGCCAGCAGCGCCCGACTAGCTCCCGGGGAGCTGTTTTTT. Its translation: CASSARLAPGELFF. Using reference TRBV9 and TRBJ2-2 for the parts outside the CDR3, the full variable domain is DSGVTQTPKHLITATGQRVTLRCSPRSGDLSVYWYQQSLDQGLQFLIQYYNGEERAKGNILERFSAQQFPDLHSELNLSSLELGDSALYFCASSARLAPGELFFGEGSRLTVL.

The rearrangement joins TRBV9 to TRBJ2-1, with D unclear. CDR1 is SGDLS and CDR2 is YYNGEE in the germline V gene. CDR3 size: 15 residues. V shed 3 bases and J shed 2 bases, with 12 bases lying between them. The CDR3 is CASSAQVGPYNEQFF. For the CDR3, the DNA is TGTGCCAGCAGCGCTCAGGTTGGCCCCTACAATGAGCAGTTCTTC.

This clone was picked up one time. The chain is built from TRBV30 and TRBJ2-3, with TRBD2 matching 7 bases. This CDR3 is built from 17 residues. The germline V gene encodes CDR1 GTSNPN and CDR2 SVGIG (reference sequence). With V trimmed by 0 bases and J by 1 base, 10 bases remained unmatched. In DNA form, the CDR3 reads TGTGCCTGGAGTGTAGATCCCCCAAGCGGGGGCACAGATACGCAGTATTTT. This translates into CAWSVDPPSGGTDTQYF.

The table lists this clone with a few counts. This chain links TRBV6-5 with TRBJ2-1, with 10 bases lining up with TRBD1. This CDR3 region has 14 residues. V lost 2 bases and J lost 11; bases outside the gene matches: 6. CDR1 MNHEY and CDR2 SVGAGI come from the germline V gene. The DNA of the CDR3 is TGTGCCAGCAGTTACGGACAGGGGGGGAATAAGCAGTTCTTC. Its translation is CASSYGQGGNKQFF.

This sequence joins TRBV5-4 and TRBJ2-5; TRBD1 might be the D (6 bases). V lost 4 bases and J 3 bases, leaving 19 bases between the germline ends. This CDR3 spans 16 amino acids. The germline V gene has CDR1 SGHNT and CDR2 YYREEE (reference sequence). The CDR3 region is CASSAGRDKGKETQYF. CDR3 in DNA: TGTGCCAGCAGCGCCGGCCGGGACAAAGGAAAAGAGACCCAGTACTTC.

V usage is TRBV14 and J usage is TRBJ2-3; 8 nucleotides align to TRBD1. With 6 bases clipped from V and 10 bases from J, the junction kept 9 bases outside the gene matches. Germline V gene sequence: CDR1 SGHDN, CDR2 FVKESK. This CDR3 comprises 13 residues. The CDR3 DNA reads TGTGCCAGCAGTCCCTTGGACAGGGATGCGCAGTATTTT. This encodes CASSPLDRDAQYF.

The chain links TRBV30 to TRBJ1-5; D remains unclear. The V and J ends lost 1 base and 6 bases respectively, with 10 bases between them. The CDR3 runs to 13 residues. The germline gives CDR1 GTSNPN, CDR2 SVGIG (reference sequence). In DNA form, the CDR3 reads TGTGCCTGGAGTGAGGGAGGGATTCAGCCCCAGCATTTT. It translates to CAWSEGGIQPQHF.

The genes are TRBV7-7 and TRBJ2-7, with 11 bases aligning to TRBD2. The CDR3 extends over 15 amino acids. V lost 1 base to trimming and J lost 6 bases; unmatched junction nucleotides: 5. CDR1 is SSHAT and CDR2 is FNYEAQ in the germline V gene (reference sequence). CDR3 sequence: CASSLDGTSGGEQYF. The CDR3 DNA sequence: TGTGCCAGCAGCTTAGATGGGACTAGCGGAGGCGAGCAGTACTTC.

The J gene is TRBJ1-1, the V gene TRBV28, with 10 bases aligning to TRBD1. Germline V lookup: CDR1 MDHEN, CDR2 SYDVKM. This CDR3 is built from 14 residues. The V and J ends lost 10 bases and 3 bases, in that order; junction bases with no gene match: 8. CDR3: CATLDRGRDTEAFF. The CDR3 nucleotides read TGTGCCACCCTAGACAGGGGGCGAGACACTGAAGCTTTCTTT.

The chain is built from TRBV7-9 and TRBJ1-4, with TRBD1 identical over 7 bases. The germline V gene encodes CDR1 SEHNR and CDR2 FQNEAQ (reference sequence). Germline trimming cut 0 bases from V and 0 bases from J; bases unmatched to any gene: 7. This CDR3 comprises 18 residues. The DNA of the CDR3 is TGTGCCAGCAGCTTAGCTGTTACAGGGGTTGCAACTAATGAAAAACTGTTTTTT. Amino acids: CASSLAVTGVATNEKLFF.

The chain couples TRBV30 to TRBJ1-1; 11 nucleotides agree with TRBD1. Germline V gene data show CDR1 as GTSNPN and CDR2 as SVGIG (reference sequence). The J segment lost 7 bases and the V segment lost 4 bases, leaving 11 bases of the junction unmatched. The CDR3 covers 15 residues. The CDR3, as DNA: TGTGCCTGGACCGGGGTGGGACAGGGGGGGGTTGAAGCTTTCTTT. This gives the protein CAWTGVGQGGVEAFF. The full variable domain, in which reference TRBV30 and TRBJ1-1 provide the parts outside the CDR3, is SQTIHQWPATLVQPVGSPLSLECTVEGTSNPNLYWYRQAAGRGLQLLFYSVGIGQISSEVPQNLSASRPQDRQFILSSKKLLLSDSGFYLCAWTGVGQGGVEAFFGQGTRLTVV.

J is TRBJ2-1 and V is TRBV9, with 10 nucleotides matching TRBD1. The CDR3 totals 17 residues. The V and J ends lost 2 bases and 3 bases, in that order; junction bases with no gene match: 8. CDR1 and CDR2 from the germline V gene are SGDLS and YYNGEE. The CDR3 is CASSVGGGQGFYNEQFF. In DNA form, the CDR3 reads TGTGCCAGCAGCGTGGGGGGGGGACAGGGGTTCTACAATGAGCAGTTCTTC.

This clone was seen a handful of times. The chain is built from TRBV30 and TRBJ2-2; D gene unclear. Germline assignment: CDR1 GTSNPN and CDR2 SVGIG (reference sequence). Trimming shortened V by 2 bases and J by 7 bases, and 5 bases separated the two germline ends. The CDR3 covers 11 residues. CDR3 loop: CAWSSGGELFF. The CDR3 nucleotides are TGTGCCTGGAGTTCGGGCGGGGAGCTGTTTTTT. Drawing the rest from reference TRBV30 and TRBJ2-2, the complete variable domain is SQTIHQWPATLVQPVGSPLSLECTVEGTSNPNLYWYRQAAGRGLQLLFYSVGIGQISSEVPQNLSASRPQDRQFILSSKKLLLSDSGFYLCAWSSGGELFFGEGSRLTVL.

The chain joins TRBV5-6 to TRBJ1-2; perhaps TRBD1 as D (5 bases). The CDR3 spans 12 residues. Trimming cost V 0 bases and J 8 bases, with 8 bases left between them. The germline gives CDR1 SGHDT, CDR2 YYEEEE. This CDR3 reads CASSLAGYGYTF. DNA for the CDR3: TGTGCCAGCAGCTTGGCAGGGTACGGCTACACCTTC.

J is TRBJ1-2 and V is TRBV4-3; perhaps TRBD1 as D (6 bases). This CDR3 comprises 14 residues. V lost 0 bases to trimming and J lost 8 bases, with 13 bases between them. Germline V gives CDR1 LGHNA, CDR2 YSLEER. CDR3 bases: TGCGCCAGCAGCCAAGATCGGGCAGGGGCCGGCTACACCTTC. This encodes CASSQDRAGAGYTF.

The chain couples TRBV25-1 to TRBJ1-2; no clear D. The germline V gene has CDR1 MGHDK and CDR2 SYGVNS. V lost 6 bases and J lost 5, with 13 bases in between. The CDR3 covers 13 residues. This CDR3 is CASRDSGAYGYTF. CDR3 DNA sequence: TGTGCCAGCAGGGATTCGGGAGCGTATGGCTACACCTTC.

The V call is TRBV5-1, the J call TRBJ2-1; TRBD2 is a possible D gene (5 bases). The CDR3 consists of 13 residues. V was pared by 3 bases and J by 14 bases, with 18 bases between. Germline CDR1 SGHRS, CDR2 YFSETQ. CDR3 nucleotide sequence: TGCGCCAGCAGCTCGGAGCCGGGGTCCTTAAAGTTCTTC. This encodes CASSSEPGSLKFF.

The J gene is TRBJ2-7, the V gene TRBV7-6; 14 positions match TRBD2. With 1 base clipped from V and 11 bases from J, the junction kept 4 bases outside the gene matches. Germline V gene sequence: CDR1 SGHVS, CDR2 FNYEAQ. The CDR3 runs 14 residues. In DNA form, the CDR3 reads TGTGCCAGCAGCTTAGGGACTAGCGGGGGGCTCGAGTACTTC. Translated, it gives CASSLGTSGGLEYF.

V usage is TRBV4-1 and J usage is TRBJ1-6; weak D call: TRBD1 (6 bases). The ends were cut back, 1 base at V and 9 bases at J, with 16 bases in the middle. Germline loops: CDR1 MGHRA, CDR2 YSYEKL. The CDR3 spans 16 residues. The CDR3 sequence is CASSQVYRTETSPLHF. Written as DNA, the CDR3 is TGCGCCAGCAGCCAAGTCTATAGGACAGAAACTTCACCCCTCCACTTT.

The DNA for the CDR3 is TGCGCCAGCAGCCAACGGGGACAGCAGCCCCAGCATTTT. This translates into CASSQRGQQPQHF. This chain connects TRBV4-1 to TRBJ1-5, with TRBD1 matching 7 bases. Losses at the gene ends were 2 bases for V and 7 bases for J; bases not matched to a gene: 2. CDR1 and CDR2 (germline): MGHRA, YSYEKL. This CDR3 has 13 amino acids.

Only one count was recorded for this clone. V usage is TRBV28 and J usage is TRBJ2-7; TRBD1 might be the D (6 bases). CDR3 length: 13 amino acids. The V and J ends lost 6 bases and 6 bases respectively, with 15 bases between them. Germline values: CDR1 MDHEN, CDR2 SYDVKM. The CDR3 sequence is CASRDSGLSEQYF. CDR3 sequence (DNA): TGTGCCAGCAGGGACAGCGGTTTAAGCGAGCAGTACTTC.

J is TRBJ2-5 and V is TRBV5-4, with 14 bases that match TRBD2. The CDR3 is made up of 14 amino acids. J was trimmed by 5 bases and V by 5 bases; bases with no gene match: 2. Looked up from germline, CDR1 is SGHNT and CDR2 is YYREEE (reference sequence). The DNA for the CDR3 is TGTGCCAGCAGTTGGACTAGCGGGAGGGAGACCCAGTACTTC. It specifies CASSWTSGRETQYF.

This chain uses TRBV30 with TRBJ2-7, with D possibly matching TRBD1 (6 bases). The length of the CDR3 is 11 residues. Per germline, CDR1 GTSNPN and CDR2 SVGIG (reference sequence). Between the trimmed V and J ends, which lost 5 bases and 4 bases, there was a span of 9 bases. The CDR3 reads CAWGQSYEQYF. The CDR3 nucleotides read TGTGCCTGGGGACAGTCTTACGAGCAGTACTTC.

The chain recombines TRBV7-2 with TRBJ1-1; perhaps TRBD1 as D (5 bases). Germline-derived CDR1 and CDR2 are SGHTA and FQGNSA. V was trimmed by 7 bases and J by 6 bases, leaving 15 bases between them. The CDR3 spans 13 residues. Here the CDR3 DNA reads TGTGCCAGCACCCCTACCCGGGGGGCTGAAGCTTTCTTT. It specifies CASTPTRGAEAFF.

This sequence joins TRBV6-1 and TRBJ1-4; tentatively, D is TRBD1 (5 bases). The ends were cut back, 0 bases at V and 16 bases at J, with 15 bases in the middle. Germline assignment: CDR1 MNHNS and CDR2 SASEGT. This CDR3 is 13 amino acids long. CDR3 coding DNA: TGTGCCAGCAGTGAAGCTGGGAACAGGCTGTGGTTTTTT. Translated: CASSEAGNRLWFF.

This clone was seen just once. In DNA, the CDR3 is TGCGCCAGCAGCCAAGGCCGGGCTAGCGGGTCTAGGGATGAGCAGTTCTTC. Translating it yields CASSQGRASGSRDEQFF. The chain recombines TRBV4-1 with TRBJ2-1; the match to TRBD2 covers 8 bases. Germline assignment: CDR1 MGHRA and CDR2 YSYEKL. V lost 1 base and J lost 8; bases outside the gene matches: 13. There are 17 residues in the CDR3.